This TCR beta chain was profiled in a study of cytomegalovirus exposure and HLA in healthy donors. On this clone: Its target is not known.

Study results and caveats: Earlier findings revealed that most TCR beta V segments proved productive either about 90% or about 30% of the time.

With 60 Vbeta and 13 Jbeta primers, the PCR was carried out. The assay was immunoSEQ multiplex PCR, and TCRdb's table has in-frame clones only and misses some. The sample gives about 190,000 clones, over 70% of which show up once; 1.3% is in the top ten. Germline V CDR1 and CDR2: LNHDA, SQIVND (reference sequence). J lost 6 bases, V lost 10 bases, and 9 bases had no gene match. CDR3 size: 13 residues. The sequence derives from a man aged 30 to 39 in good health and CMV-seronegative. This chain links TRBV19 with TRBJ2-7; 10 bases map to TRBD1. Sequencing was done on a sample of PBMCs. CDR3 sequence reads: CATSDRGLGEQYF. In DNA, the CDR3 is TGTGCCACCTCAGACAGGGGGCTCGGCGAGCAGTACTTC. Based on the CDR3 plus reference TRBV19 and TRBJ2-7, the full variable domain is DGGITQSPKYLFRKEGQNVTLSCEQNLNHDAMYWYRQDPGQGLRLIYYSQIVNDFQKGDIAEGYSVSREKKESFPLTVTSAQKNPTAFYLCATSDRGLGEQYFGPGTRLTVT.